Below, 2 T cell receptor beta chains from the same sample are listed, as sequenced in a study of T cells after yellow fever vaccination. TCRdb called the 5' RACE reads again in MiXCR, with one record for every CDR3 protein. The sample has roughly 94,000 distinct CDR3 sequences, over 8% seen once. The source material was CD8+ T cells not binding an NS4B(214-222) dextramer, sorted from PBMCs, sampled approximately 15 days after the first yellow fever vaccination. These receptor sequences come from a man between 18 and 29 years old who received the YFV17D yellow fever vaccine.

This clonotype was seen more than once but under ten times. V and J are TRBV6-4 and TRBJ2-3, with 9 bases lining up with TRBD1. V gave up 3 bases and J gave up 3 bases; unmatched junction bases: 4. This CDR3 spans 15 amino acids. The V gene's germline CDR1 is MRHNA and CDR2 SNTAGT. The CDR3 loop is CASSEQGAGTDTQYF. CDR3 DNA sequence: TGTGCCAGCAGTGAACAGGGGGCAGGAACAGATACGCAGTATTTT.

The CDR3 here is CASTPIWGAGTEAFF. The CDR3 nucleotides read TGTGCCAGCACCCCGATCTGGGGTGCGGGCACTGAAGCTTTCTTT. V is TRBV12-3 or TRBV12-4 and J is TRBJ1-1; D gene ambiguous. There are 15 residues in the CDR3. The V and J ends lost 7 bases and 4 bases respectively, with 19 bases between them.